Following are 16 T cell receptor beta chains from one sample sequenced in a study of shared clonotypes between healthy human individuals. Produced via immunoSEQ multiplex PCR; TCRdb's table is partial and in-frame only. There are more than 1.2 million clones in the sample; 98% occur only once, and 0.36% lies in the top ten. Material for sequencing was naive CD4+ T cells sorted from blood. Subset noted: CD45RA+ positively selected. These receptor sequences come from a man aged 30-40 years in good health.

This clone was picked up one time. The genes are TRBV14 and TRBJ2-1; possible D gene TRBD2, 5 bases. Trimming left V 4 bases short and J 7 bases short, with 14 bases between. Germline CDR1 and CDR2: SGHDN and FVKESK. CDR3 length equals 14 residues. This CDR3 is CASSRGSTGNEQFF. The CDR3 bases are TGTGCCAGCAGCCGAGGGTCCACCGGTAATGAGCAGTTCTTC.

This clone was detected only once. The chain carries TRBV5-4 and TRBJ2-3, with D maybe TRBD1 (6 bases). The CDR3 is 15 residues long. Germline loops: CDR1 SGHNT, CDR2 YYREEE (reference sequence). Trimming took off 5 bases at V and 2 bases at J, with 15 bases between the two ends. The DNA for the CDR3 is TGTGCCAGCAGACCCGGGACATCGAACACAGATACGCAGTATTTT. Protein: CASRPGTSNTDTQYF.

This chain uses TRBV25-1 with TRBJ2-1, with D perhaps assigned TRBD1 or TRBD2 (5 bases each). CDR1 MGHDK and CDR2 SYGVNS come from the germline V gene. V lost 6 bases, J lost 12 bases, and 15 bases lay in between. The CDR3 is made up of 12 amino acids. The DNA of the CDR3 is TGTGCCAGCAGAGGGCTCCCTGGGGGGCAGTTCTTC. Translating gives CASRGLPGGQFF.

The chain joins TRBV2 to TRBJ2-7; 12 bases align to TRBD1. Looked up from germline, CDR1 is SNHLY and CDR2 is FYNNEI. V trimming: 5 bases; J trimming: 6 bases; junction bases outside the gene matches: 2. This CDR3 region has 13 residues. The CDR3 coding sequence is TGTGCCAGCAGTAGGGACAGGGGGCTCGAGCAGTACTTC. It encodes CASSRDRGLEQYF.

This chain uses TRBV5-1 with TRBJ2-7; no clear D. This CDR3 region has 12 residues. Per germline, CDR1 SGHRS and CDR2 YFSETQ. V lost 0 bases and J 5 bases, leaving 6 bases between the germline ends. CDR3 sequence reads: CASSLAEDEQYF. DNA for the CDR3: TGCGCCAGCAGCTTGGCCGAGGACGAGCAGTACTTC. Looking up the rest from reference TRBV5-1 and TRBJ2-7 gives the full variable domain: KAGVTQTPRYLIKTRGQQVTLSCSPISGHRSVSWYQQTPGQGLQFLFEYFSETQRNKGNFPGRFSGRQFSNSRSEMNVSTLELGDSALYLCASSLAEDEQYFGPGTRLTVT.

The rearrangement links TRBV11-3 to TRBJ2-2; unclear D gene. The CDR3 consists of 13 residues. The V end lost 5 bases, the J end lost 3 bases, and 7 bases lay between the germline ends. Germline assignment: CDR1 SGHNT and CDR2 YENEEA. The CDR3 coding sequence is TGTGCCAGCAGCCATACAGACACCGGGGAGCTGTTTTTT. As protein: CASSHTDTGELFF.

The chain is built from TRBV5-4 and TRBJ1-1, with D possibly being TRBD1 (6 bases). There are 12 residues in the CDR3. CDR1 is SGHNT and CDR2 is YYREEE in the germline V gene (reference sequence). V lost 4 bases, J lost 7 bases, and 11 bases lay in between. As DNA, the CDR3 is TGTGCCAGCAGCCCCACAGGGTTTGAAGCTTTCTTT. Translated, it gives CASSPTGFEAFF.

This chain links TRBV11-2 with TRBJ1-4; 11 nucleotides align to TRBD1. The CDR3 length is 16 residues. Trimming took 1 base from V and 7 from J; bases not matched to a gene: 5. CDR1 and CDR2 (germline): SGHAT, FQNNGV. The CDR3 loop is CASSLVSDRGLEKLFF. As DNA, the CDR3 is TGTGCCAGCAGCTTAGTATCGGACAGGGGGCTTGAAAAACTGTTTTTT.

The V and J genes are TRBV28 and TRBJ2-6, with D tentatively TRBD1 (6 bases). Trimming pared 7 bases from V and 0 bases from J, leaving 10 bases between. CDR1 and CDR2 from the germline V gene are MDHEN and SYDVKM. The CDR3 covers 15 residues. The CDR3 sequence: CASTGTPSGANVLTF. The CDR3, as DNA: TGTGCCAGCACCGGGACACCCTCTGGGGCCAACGTCCTGACTTTC.

The chain combines TRBV5-6 with TRBJ1-2, with 11 positions matching TRBD1. This CDR3 has 14 residues. V was pared by 2 bases and J by 5 bases, with 2 bases of the junction left unmatched. Germline V gene lookup returns CDR1 SGHDT and CDR2 YYEEEE. CDR3 protein: CASSFRDRGYGYTF. For the CDR3, the DNA is TGTGCCAGCAGCTTCCGGGACAGGGGGTATGGCTACACCTTC.

This chain links TRBV4-3 with TRBJ1-2, with a possible D match to TRBD1 (6 bases). V was cut by 0 bases and J by 3 bases, with 14 bases left in between. Looked up from germline, CDR1 is LGHNA and CDR2 is YSLEER. CDR3 size: 16 residues. CDR3 protein: CASSQDQGRGDYGYTF. Here the CDR3 DNA reads TGCGCCAGCAGCCAAGATCAAGGCAGGGGTGACTATGGCTACACCTTC.

The CDR3, as DNA: TGTGCCAGCGGAGGTGTACTAGCGGGAGTTCGGGAGCTGTTTTTT. It specifies CASGGVLAGVRELFF. The chain links TRBV7-2 to TRBJ2-2; 11 bases match TRBD2. This CDR3 comprises 15 residues. Trimming removed 8 bases from V and 9 bases from J; junction bases left unmatched: 11. Germline CDR1 reads SGHTA; CDR2 reads FQGNSA.

The chain carries TRBV7-2 and TRBJ1-4, with TRBD1 as a possible D gene (5 bases). Trimming cost V 8 bases and J 2 bases, with 6 bases left between them. Germline assignment: CDR1 SGHTA and CDR2 FQGNSA. The CDR3 length is 12 residues. The CDR3 is CASGATNEKLFF. The CDR3 DNA is TGTGCCAGCGGGGCGACTAATGAAAAACTGTTTTTT.

The chain is built from TRBV28 and TRBJ1-1; 9 nucleotides match TRBD1. Germline V CDR1 and CDR2: MDHEN, SYDVKM. The V gene end was trimmed by 5 bases and the J gene end by 0 bases; junction bases not matched to a gene: 7. This CDR3 contains 16 residues. CDR3 residues: CASSMDRGFMNTEAFF. The CDR3 DNA sequence: TGTGCCAGCAGTATGGACAGGGGATTTATGAACACTGAAGCTTTCTTT.

J is TRBJ2-1 and V is TRBV7-8; D might be TRBD2 (6 bases). Germline assignment: CDR1 SGHVS and CDR2 FQNEAQ. V dropped 3 bases and J dropped 5 bases, with 14 bases sitting between them. The CDR3 is 15 amino acids. CDR3 protein: CASSFRGGTDNEQFF. CDR3 bases: TGTGCCAGCAGCTTTCGGGGCGGGACGGACAATGAGCAGTTCTTC.

This sequence joins TRBV10-3 and TRBJ1-1; TRBD1 agrees at 11 bases. The CDR3 is 18 residues long. Germline assignment: CDR1 ENHRY and CDR2 SYGVKD. With V trimmed by 8 bases and J by 6 bases, 20 bases remained unmatched. In DNA form, the CDR3 reads TGTGCCATCCTCTCCCAAGGACAGGGGGCCCAGGGTCTCCCTGAAGCTTTCTTT. Encoded protein: CAILSQGQGAQGLPEAFF.